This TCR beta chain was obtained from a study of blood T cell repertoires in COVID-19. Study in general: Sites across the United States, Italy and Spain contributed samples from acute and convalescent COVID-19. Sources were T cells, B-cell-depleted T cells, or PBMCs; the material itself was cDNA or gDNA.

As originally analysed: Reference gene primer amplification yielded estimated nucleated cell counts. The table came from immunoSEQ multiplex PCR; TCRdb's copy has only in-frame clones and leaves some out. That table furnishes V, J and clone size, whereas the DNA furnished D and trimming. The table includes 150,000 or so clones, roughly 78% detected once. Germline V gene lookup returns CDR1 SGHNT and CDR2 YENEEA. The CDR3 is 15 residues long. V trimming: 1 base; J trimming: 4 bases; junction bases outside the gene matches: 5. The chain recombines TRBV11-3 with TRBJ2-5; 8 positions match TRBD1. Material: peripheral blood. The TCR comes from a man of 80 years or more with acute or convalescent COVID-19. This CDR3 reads CASSLGGRGLETQYF. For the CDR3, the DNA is TGTGCCAGCAGCTTAGGGGGCAGGGGGCTAGAGACCCAGTACTTC. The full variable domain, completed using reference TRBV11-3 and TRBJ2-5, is EAGVVQSPRYKIIEKKQPVAFWCNPISGHNTLYWYLQNLGQGPELLIRYENEEAVDDSQLPKDRFSAERLKGVDSTLKIQPAELGDSAVYLCASSLGGRGLETQYFGPGTRLLVL.